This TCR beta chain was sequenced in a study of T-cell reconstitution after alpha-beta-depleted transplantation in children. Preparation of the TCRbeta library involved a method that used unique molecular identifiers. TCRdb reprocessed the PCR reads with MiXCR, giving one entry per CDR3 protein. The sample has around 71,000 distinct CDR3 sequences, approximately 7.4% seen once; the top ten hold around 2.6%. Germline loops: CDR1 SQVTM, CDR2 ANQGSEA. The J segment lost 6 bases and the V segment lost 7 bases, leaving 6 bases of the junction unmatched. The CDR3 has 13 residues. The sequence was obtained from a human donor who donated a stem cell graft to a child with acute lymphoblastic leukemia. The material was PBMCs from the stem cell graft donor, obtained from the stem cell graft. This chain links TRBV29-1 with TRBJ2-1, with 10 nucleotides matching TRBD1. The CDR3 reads CSAPGQGINEQFF. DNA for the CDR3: TGCAGCGCACCGGGACAGGGGATCAATGAGCAGTTCTTC.